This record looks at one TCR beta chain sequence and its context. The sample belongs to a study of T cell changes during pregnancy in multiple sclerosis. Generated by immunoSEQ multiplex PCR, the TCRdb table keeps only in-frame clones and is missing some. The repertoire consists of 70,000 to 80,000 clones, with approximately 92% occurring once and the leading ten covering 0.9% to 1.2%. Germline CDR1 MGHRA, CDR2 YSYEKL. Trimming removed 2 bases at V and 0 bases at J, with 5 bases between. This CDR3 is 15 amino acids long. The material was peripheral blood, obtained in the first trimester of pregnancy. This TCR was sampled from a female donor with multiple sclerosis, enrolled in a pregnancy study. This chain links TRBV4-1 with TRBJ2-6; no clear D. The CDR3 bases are TGCGCCAGCAGCCAACAATTCTCTGGGGCCAACGTCCTGACTTTC. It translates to CASSQQFSGANVLTF.